This T cell receptor (beta chain) was sequenced during a study of T cell responses to AZD1222 COVID-19 vaccine. About this clone: Antigen specificity is unknown.

Study-wide findings and caveats: Spike-specific TCR breadth and depth both grew after two AZD1222 doses. Regions left unmutated in variants are reportedly the target of nearly half of spike-specific TCRs.

The method was immunoSEQ multiplex PCR; TCRdb's version includes in-frame clones alone and lacks a portion of them. The sample lists over 100,000 clones; nearly 95% were seen once. The source was peripheral blood, collected on day 0 of AZD1222 vaccination. This clonotype was sampled from an adult in good health.

The CDR3 coding sequence is TGCGCCAGCAGCTACCGGGGAGGTACTGAAGCTTTCTTT. Translating it yields CASSYRGGTEAFF. This chain uses TRBV5-1 with TRBJ1-1; D gene unclear. The CDR3 loop spans 13 amino acids. The V and J ends lost 3 bases and 5 bases respectively, with 11 bases between them. Germline V lookup: CDR1 SGHRS, CDR2 YFSETQ.